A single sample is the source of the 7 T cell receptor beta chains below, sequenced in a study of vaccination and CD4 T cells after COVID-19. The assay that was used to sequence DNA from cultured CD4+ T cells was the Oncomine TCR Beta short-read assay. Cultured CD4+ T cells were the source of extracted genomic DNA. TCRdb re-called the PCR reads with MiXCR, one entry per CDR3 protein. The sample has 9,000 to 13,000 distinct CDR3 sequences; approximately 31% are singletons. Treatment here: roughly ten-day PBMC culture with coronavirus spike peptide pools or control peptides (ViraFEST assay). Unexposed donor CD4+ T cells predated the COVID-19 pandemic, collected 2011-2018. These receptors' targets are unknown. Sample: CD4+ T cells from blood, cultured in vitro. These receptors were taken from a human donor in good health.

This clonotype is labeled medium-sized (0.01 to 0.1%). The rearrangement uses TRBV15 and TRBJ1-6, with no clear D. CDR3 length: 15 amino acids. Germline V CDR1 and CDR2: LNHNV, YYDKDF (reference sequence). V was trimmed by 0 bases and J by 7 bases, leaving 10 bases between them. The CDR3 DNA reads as TGTGCCACCAGCAGAGATGGGCAGAAGAATTCACCCCTCCACTTT. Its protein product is CATSRDGQKNSPLHF. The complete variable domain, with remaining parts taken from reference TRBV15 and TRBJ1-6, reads DAMVIQNPRYQVTQFGKPVTLSCSQTLNHNVMYWYQQKSSQAPKLLFHYYDKDFNNEADTPDNFQSRRPNTSFCFLDIRSPGLGDTAMYLCATSRDGQKNSPLHFGNGTRLTVT.

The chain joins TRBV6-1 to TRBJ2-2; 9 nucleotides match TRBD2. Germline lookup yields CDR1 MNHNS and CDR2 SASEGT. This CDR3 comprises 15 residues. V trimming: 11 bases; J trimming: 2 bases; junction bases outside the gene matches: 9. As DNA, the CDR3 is TGTGCCTCAACGTTAGCGGGAGCTAACACCGGGGAGCTGTTTTTT. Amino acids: CASTLAGANTGELFF.

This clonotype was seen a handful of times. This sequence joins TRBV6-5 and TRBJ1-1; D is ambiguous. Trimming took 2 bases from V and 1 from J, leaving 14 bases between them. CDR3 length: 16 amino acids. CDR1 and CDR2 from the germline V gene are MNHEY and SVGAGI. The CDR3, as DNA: TGTGCCAGCAGTTACGTGTCGACAAATGCGAACACTGAAGCTTTCTTT. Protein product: CASSYVSTNANTEAFF.

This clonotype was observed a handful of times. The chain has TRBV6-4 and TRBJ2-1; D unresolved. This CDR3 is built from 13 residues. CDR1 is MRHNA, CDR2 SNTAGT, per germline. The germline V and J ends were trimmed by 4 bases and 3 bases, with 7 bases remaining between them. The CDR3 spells CASSGEVYNEQFF. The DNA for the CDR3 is TGTGCCAGCAGTGGAGAGGTCTACAATGAGCAGTTCTTC.

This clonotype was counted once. The CDR3 spells CASSLVRQSGYTF. CDR3 nucleotides: TGCGCCAGCAGCTTGGTTCGACAGAGTGGCTACACCTTC. The gene calls are TRBV5-1 and TRBJ1-2, with D possibly TRBD1 on 5 matching bases. The V gene lost 0 bases and the J gene lost 7 bases, with 10 bases spanning the gap. The CDR3 has 13 amino acids. Germline CDR1 and CDR2: SGHRS and YFSETQ.

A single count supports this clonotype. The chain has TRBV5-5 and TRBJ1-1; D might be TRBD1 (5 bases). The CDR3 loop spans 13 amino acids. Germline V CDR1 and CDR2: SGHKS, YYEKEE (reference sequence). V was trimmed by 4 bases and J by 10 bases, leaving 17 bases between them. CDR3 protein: CASSPDGFGGAFF. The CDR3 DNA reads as TGTGCCAGCAGCCCGGACGGTTTCGGGGGAGCTTTCTTT.

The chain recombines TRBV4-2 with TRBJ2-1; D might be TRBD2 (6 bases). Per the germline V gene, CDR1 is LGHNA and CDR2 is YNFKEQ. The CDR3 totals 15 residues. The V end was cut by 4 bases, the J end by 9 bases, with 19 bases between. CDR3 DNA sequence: TGTGCCAGCAGCCGACTCGTCGAGGGAGGAGGTGAGCAGTTCTTC. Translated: CASSRLVEGGGEQFF.